What follows are 30 T cell receptor beta chains derived from one specimen sequenced in a study of spatial heterogeneity in lung cancer (dated by TCRdb to about 2019). The study at large found these results: The tumor nonsynonymous mutation count correlated with the number of expanded intratumoral alpha and beta TCRs.

The method was 5' RACE. Sequencing used a NextSeq 500. TCRdb handled the public reads itself, with Q25 trimming in fastp and clone calling in MiXCR, and kept productive beta chains. CDR3 protein duplicates are merged, each entry listing the most common genes and DNA. The sample has 17,000 or so distinct CDR3 sequences on record, 5.5% to 8% of them singletons. The ten largest clonotypes hold about 3.5% of the sample. What this sample's time point label stands for: sample taken at primary tumor resection. Their cognate antigens are unknown. The sequences come from lung tumor tissue, collected at surgery. These receptors originate from a female donor with early-stage non-small cell lung cancer.

This clonotype occurred many times. V is TRBV18 and J is TRBJ2-7, with D maybe TRBD1 (6 bases). The V end lost 3 bases, the J end lost 2 bases, and 11 bases lay between the germline ends. The CDR3 is made up of 14 amino acids. The germline gives CDR1 KGHSH, CDR2 LQKENI. In DNA form, the CDR3 reads TGTGCCAGCTCACCCGGGACACTTACCTACGAGCAGTACTTC. Protein product: CASSPGTLTYEQYF.

This clonotype was counted a few times. This chain links TRBV5-6 with TRBJ2-6; D might be TRBD1 or TRBD2, each matching 5 bases. Germline assignment: CDR1 SGHDT and CDR2 YYEEEE. The CDR3 has 17 residues. The germline V and J ends were trimmed by 2 bases and 0 bases, with 12 bases remaining between them. The chain's CDR3 is CASSFPGRYSGANVLTF. CDR3 bases: TGTGCCAGCAGCTTCCCGGGACGGTACTCTGGGGCCAACGTCCTGACTTTC.

This clonotype came up many times. The chain is built from TRBV3-1 and TRBJ1-6, with no clear D. The ends were cut back, 1 base at V and 3 bases at J, with 10 bases in the middle. This CDR3 has 16 amino acids. Germline CDR1 reads LGHDT; CDR2 reads YNNKEL (reference sequence). For the CDR3, the DNA is TGTGCCAGCAGCCAAGGGTTAGCAGACTATAATTCACCCCTCCACTTT. Protein sequence: CASSQGLADYNSPLHF.

About this clonotype itself: A clone one base away is much larger, so this may be a read error. The chain combines TRBV28 with TRBJ2-1; the match to TRBD2 covers 8 bases. The CDR3 runs to 15 residues. Germline values: CDR1 MDHEN, CDR2 SYDVKM. The chain's CDR3 is CVSGGGASSYNEQFF. The CDR3 DNA reads TGTGTCAGCGGGGGCGGGGCCAGCTCCTACAATGAGCAGTTCTTC.

This clonotype appeared a few times. The CDR3 coding sequence is TGTGCCAGCAGCCAAGGACTAGGTGGAACCTACGAGCAGTACTTC. This sequence encodes CASSQGLGGTYEQYF. The chain combines TRBV3-2 with TRBJ2-7; the table's D call, TRBD2, was not checked against the DNA. TRBV3-2 is shown as a pseudogene. This CDR3 is 15 amino acids long.

Concerning this clonotype itself: This could be a read error, since a much larger clone is one nucleotide away. Here the CDR3 reads CASSATSGTVYF. The CDR3 region has the DNA TGTGCCAGCAGCGCCACTAGCGGGACTGTGTATTTT. V gene TRBV7-2 combines with J gene TRBJ2-3; TRBD2 agrees at 10 bases. Trimming removed 5 bases from V and 14 bases from J; junction bases left unmatched: 7. This CDR3 is built from 12 residues. CDR1 is SGHTA and CDR2 is FQGNSA in the germline V gene.

This clonotype has a count of ten or more. V usage is TRBV6-1 and J usage is TRBJ1-2; D unresolved. The length of the CDR3 is 16 residues. Trimming pared 2 bases from V and 7 bases from J, leaving 20 bases between. From germline, CDR1 is MNHNS and CDR2 SASEGT. CDR3 coding DNA: TGTGCCAGCAGTGAATGGAAGGTGCAGGAATCTCGTGGCTACACCTTC. Translated: CASSEWKVQESRGYTF.

There are many counts of this clonotype. The rearrangement joins TRBV18 to TRBJ2-1; D might be TRBD2 (5 bases). In germline, CDR1 is KGHSH, CDR2 LQKENI. The CDR3 consists of 14 residues. The ends were cut back, 2 bases at V and 5 bases at J, with 10 bases in the middle. The CDR3 nucleotides read TGTGCCAGCTCACCAGATCGGGGAAACAATGAGCAGTTCTTC. Amino acid sequence: CASSPDRGNNEQFF.

The table lists this clonotype with many counts. The V call is TRBV27, the J call TRBJ1-1; D perhaps matches TRBD1 (6 bases). The ends were cut back, 11 bases at V and 1 base at J, with 20 bases in the middle. CDR3 size: 15 residues. From germline, CDR1 is MNHEY and CDR2 SMNVEV (reference sequence). DNA of the CDR3: TGTGCCTCATACCCCACAGGGAGGAAGAACACTGAAGCTTTCTTT. Protein product: CASYPTGRKNTEAFF.

The chain links TRBV11-1 to TRBJ1-1; D uncertain. Trimming took 1 base from V and 0 from J, leaving 21 bases between them. This CDR3 is 19 amino acids long. Looked up from germline, CDR1 is SGHAT and CDR2 is FQDESV (reference sequence). The CDR3 DNA reads TGTGCCAGCAGCTTAGAGGGATGGGAAGGACTACTAATGAACACTGAAGCTTTCTTT. Amino acid sequence: CASSLEGWEGLLMNTEAFF. Looking up the rest from reference TRBV11-1 and TRBJ1-1 gives the full variable domain: EAEVAQSPRYKITEKSQAVAFWCDPISGHATLYWYRQILGQGPELLVQFQDESVVDDSQLPKDRFSAERLKGVDSTLKIQPAELGDSAMYLCASSLEGWEGLLMNTEAFFGQGTRLTVV.

This clonotype has ten or more counts. The V and J genes are TRBV5-6 and TRBJ2-2; D may be TRBD1 or TRBD2 (5 bases each). This CDR3 spans 15 amino acids. With 0 bases removed from V and 5 bases from J, the gap between germline ends came to 11 bases. The germline V gene has CDR1 SGHDT and CDR2 YYEEEE. For the CDR3, the DNA is TGTGCCAGCAGCTTGGAGAATTGGGGGACCGGGGAGCTGTTTTTT. It encodes CASSLENWGTGELFF.

At least ten counts were recorded for this clonotype. This chain connects TRBV18 to TRBJ2-3; 10 bases line up with TRBD1. The CDR3 has 16 residues. The junction had 7 bases not matched to a gene; V was cut back by 3 bases and J by 4 bases. From germline, CDR1 is KGHSH and CDR2 LQKENI. The CDR3 nucleotides read TGTGCCAGCTCACCTTCCGGGACAGGGGTACCAGATACGCAGTATTTT. It specifies CASSPSGTGVPDTQYF.

By sample fraction, this clonotype is medium-sized. The chain joins TRBV9 to TRBJ2-5; 13 nucleotides match TRBD2. Trimming cost V 1 base and J 0 bases; bases outside gene matches: 3. Germline lookup yields CDR1 SGDLS and CDR2 YYNGEE. The CDR3 covers 17 residues. The CDR3 bases are TGTGCCAGCAGCGTATTGGGGACTAGCGGGAACCAAGAGACCCAGTACTTC. Its protein is CASSVLGTSGNQETQYF.

This clonotype came up many times. This chain joins TRBV11-2 and TRBJ1-1, with a weak D call TRBD1 (6 bases). Trimming left V 4 bases short and J 11 bases short, with 17 bases between. Germline loops: CDR1 SGHAT, CDR2 FQNNGV. This CDR3 has 13 amino acids. The CDR3 DNA follows: TGTGCCAGCAGCTCACCACAGGGAGTGCGGGCTTTCTTT. Its translation: CASSSPQGVRAFF.

By proportion, this clonotype is medium-sized (0.01 to 0.1%). The gene calls are TRBV23-1 and TRBJ2-3; possible D gene TRBD2, 6 bases. TRBV23-1 is noted as an ORF with a role that remains uncertain. The CDR3 covers 17 residues. V lost 1 base, J lost 1 base, and 15 bases lay in between. CDR3 bases: TGCGCCAGCAGTCAATGCGGAGGGGAGGACCGCACAGATACGCAGTATTTT. Residues: CASSQCGGEDRTDTQYF.

In this sample, this clonotype turned up many times. The chain combines TRBV7-2 with TRBJ2-5; D ambiguous. Germline V gene lookup returns CDR1 SGHTA and CDR2 FQGNSA. With 3 bases removed from V and 2 bases from J, the gap between germline ends came to 10 bases. The CDR3 runs to 14 residues. CDR3 amino acids: CASSFRLIQETQYF. The CDR3 bases are TGTGCCAGCAGCTTCAGACTGATTCAAGAGACCCAGTACTTC. Using reference TRBV7-2 and TRBJ2-5 for the parts outside the CDR3, the full variable domain is GAGVSQSPSNKVTEKGKDVELRCDPISGHTALYWYRQSLGQGLEFLIYFQGNSAPDKSGLPSDRFSAERTGGSVSTLTIQRTQQEDSAVYLCASSFRLIQETQYFGPGTRLLVL.

This clonotype was seen many times. The chain combines TRBV3-1 with TRBJ2-3; TRBD1 aligns across 9 bases. The CDR3 extends over 14 amino acids. Per the germline V gene, CDR1 is LGHDT and CDR2 is YNNKEL (reference sequence). J gave up 5 bases and V 1 base, and 1 base lay outside the gene matches. DNA for the CDR3: TGTGCCAGCAGCCAAGCGGACAGGGGAGATACGCAGTATTTT. Amino acid sequence: CASSQADRGDTQYF.

This clonotype was detected ten times or more. This rearrangement joins TRBV12-3 or TRBV12-4 to TRBJ2-3; 10 bases line up with TRBD1. The CDR3 spans 21 residues. V shed 2 bases, J shed 4 bases, and the junction held 21 bases outside the gene matches. The CDR3 coding sequence is TGTGCCAGCAGTTTACTCTGGGACAGGGGACTAACGGAGCAAGGCGCAGATACGCAGTATTTT. Protein product: CASSLLWDRGLTEQGADTQYF.

This clonotype was observed at least ten times. The chain uses TRBV5-1 and TRBJ2-3; a possible D gene is TRBD2 (5 bases). This CDR3 is built from 15 residues. Deletions cut 6 bases from V and 0 bases from J, with 14 bases between. CDR1 and CDR2 (germline): SGHRS, YFSETQ. CDR3 loop: CASKGSGLSTDTQYF. The CDR3 DNA sequence: TGCGCCAGCAAGGGATCGGGGTTGAGCACAGATACGCAGTATTTT.

The chain combines TRBV28 with TRBJ1-2; maybe TRBD1 (5 bases). CDR3 length: 14 residues. V lost 3 bases, J lost 4 bases, and 12 bases lay in between. Germline lookup yields CDR1 MDHEN and CDR2 SYDVKM. This CDR3 reads CASSFDPGIYGYTF. In DNA form, the CDR3 reads TGTGCCAGCAGTTTTGATCCAGGGATCTATGGCTACACCTTC.

This clonotype was detected ten times or more. V gene TRBV7-9 combines with J gene TRBJ1-5, with D maybe TRBD1 (5 bases). This CDR3 region has 16 residues. The V end was cut by 0 bases, the J end by 3 bases, with 12 bases between. The germline gives CDR1 SEHNR, CDR2 FQNEAQ (reference sequence). The CDR3 is CASSLAGQKNNQPQHF. For the CDR3, the DNA is TGTGCCAGCAGCTTAGCGGGGCAGAAAAACAATCAGCCCCAGCATTTT.

This clonotype was found many times. V is TRBV7-2 and J is TRBJ1-2, with D uncertain. In germline, CDR1 is SGHTA, CDR2 FQGNSA. The CDR3 runs 15 residues. The V gene lost 1 base and the J gene lost 8 bases, with 17 bases spanning the gap. In DNA, the CDR3 is TGTGCCAGCAGCTTAGAGGGCGTTTTTATGGGGGGCTACACCTTC. Protein product: CASSLEGVFMGGYTF.

This clonotype was counted ten times or more. The V call is TRBV7-2, the J call TRBJ1-1, with D perhaps matching TRBD1 (6 bases). The germline gives CDR1 SGHTA, CDR2 FQGNSA. The CDR3 runs 13 residues. Trimming took off 3 bases at V and 7 bases at J, with 12 bases between the two ends. CDR3 amino acids: CASSLRGASEAFF. The CDR3 coding sequence is TGTGCCAGCAGCTTGAGGGGGGCCAGTGAAGCTTTCTTT.

In this sample, this clonotype turned up many times. This chain connects TRBV10-3 to TRBJ2-5; 9 bases agree with TRBD1. The CDR3 spans 15 residues. Looked up from germline, CDR1 is ENHRY and CDR2 is SYGVKD. Germline trimming cut 3 bases from V and 4 bases from J; bases unmatched to any gene: 6. The CDR3 loop is CAISDPDRGSETQYF. The CDR3 DNA sequence: TGTGCCATCAGTGACCCCGACAGGGGGTCAGAGACCCAGTACTTC.

This clonotype came up many times. V gene TRBV7-2 combines with J gene TRBJ2-1; no firm D call. The V end lost 8 bases, the J end lost 0 bases, and 11 bases lay between the germline ends. Germline assignment: CDR1 SGHTA and CDR2 FQGNSA. The CDR3 spans 14 residues. CDR3 nucleotides: TGTGCCAGCCAAAGGGCAGGCTCCTACAATGAGCAGTTCTTC. It translates to CASQRAGSYNEQFF.

In its sample, this clonotype was seen many times. This chain connects TRBV27 to TRBJ1-4; a weak D match, TRBD1 (5 bases). Trimming stripped 5 bases from V and 4 bases from J, with 23 bases between. Germline V gene lookup returns CDR1 MNHEY and CDR2 SMNVEV (reference sequence). The length of the CDR3 is 18 residues. The CDR3 sequence is CASSRGFRRDTNNEKLFF. CDR3 DNA sequence: TGTGCCAGCAGTCGAGGGTTTCGCAGGGATACTAATAATGAAAAACTGTTTTTT. Full variable domain (missing parts from reference TRBV27 and TRBJ1-4): EAQVTQNPRYLITVTGKKLTVTCSQNMNHEYMSWYRQDPGLGLRQIYYSMNVEVTDKGDVPEGYKVSRKEKRNFPLILESPSPNQTSLYFCASSRGFRRDTNNEKLFFGSGTQLSVL.

This clonotype was seen many times. This chain's CDR3 is CASSPKLAGEETQYF. The CDR3 nucleotides read TGTGCCAGCAGCCCCAAACTAGCGGGAGAGGAGACCCAGTACTTC. The chain joins TRBV5-4 to TRBJ2-5, with 11 bases matching TRBD2. CDR3 length: 15 amino acids. V shed 4 bases and J 5 bases; nucleotides not matched to a gene: 7. Per the germline V gene, CDR1 is SGHNT and CDR2 is YYREEE (reference sequence).

This clonotype occurred many times. The gene calls are TRBV12-3 or TRBV12-4 and TRBJ2-2; D may be TRBD2 (6 bases). The CDR3 extends over 12 amino acids. V was trimmed by 11 bases and J by 4 bases, leaving 11 bases between them. CDR3 loop: CAGVGGTGELFF. For the CDR3, the DNA is TGTGCCGGGGTCGGGGGCACCGGGGAGCTGTTTTTT.

This clonotype was counted between two and nine times. Since a much larger clone is just one base distant, this may be a read error. This chain links TRBV6-5 with TRBJ1-6; 12 bases map to TRBD1. The CDR3 runs 17 residues. The V gene's germline CDR1 is MNHEY and CDR2 SVGAGI. The CDR3 here is CASRGGQGASYNSPHHF. As DNA, the CDR3 is TGTGCCAGCAGAGGGGGACAGGGGGCCTCCTATAATTCACCCCACCACTTT.

This clonotype has at least ten counts. The gene calls are TRBV7-8 and TRBJ2-1; D might be TRBD1 or TRBD2, each matching 5 bases. The CDR3 spans 13 residues. CDR1 and CDR2 (germline): SGHVS, FQNEAQ. V was clipped by 1 base and J by 8 bases, with 9 bases between them. The CDR3 loop is CASSLVRGHEQFF. CDR3 DNA: TGTGCCAGCAGCTTAGTTCGGGGCCATGAGCAGTTCTTC.